The rows below give T cell receptor beta chains drawn from one sample of a study of vaccination effects on CD4 cells after COVID-19. No antigen has been identified for these receptors. Profiled with immunoSEQ multiplex PCR; TCRdb holds only in-frame clones, not every one. The sample has tens of thousands of clones, around 67% seen once; the top ten hold about 26%. The sample in question was CD4+ T cells from PBMCs cultured with HCoV-OC43 spike peptides, obtained before COVID-19 vaccination. These receptors were obtained from a human donor who received a COVID-19 vaccine. CDR3s include the opening cysteine and the closing phenylalanine or tryptophan. The D gene is left open where the match is weak. Expanded clones are given a class, and other clones once, few, many or no size at all.

CDR3: CASSLREFSGNTIYF; DNA: TGTGCCAGCAGTCTCAGGGAATTTTCTGGAAACACCATATATTTT; size: .; J: TRBJ1-3; V: TRBV6-5; D: .
CDR3: CASSLTRDSEAFF; DNA: TGTGCCAGCAGCTTAACCCGGGACAGTGAAGCTTTCTTT; size: .; J: TRBJ1-1; V: TRBV7-3; D: TRBD1
CDR3: CATSDLGTSGGADTQYF; DNA: TGTGCCACCAGTGATCTAGGGACTAGCGGGGGTGCAGATACGCAGTATTTT; size: .; J: TRBJ2-3; V: TRBV24-1; D: TRBD2
CDR3: CASTSSTPYGYTF; DNA: TGTGCCAGCACCTCCAGTACACCCTATGGCTACACCTTC; size: .; J: TRBJ1-2; V: TRBV28; D: .
CDR3: CASRPGQGLRGQYF; DNA: TGTGCCAGCAGACCGGGACAGGGGCTTCGGGGGCAGTACTTC; size: .; J: TRBJ2-7; V: TRBV6-5; D: TRBD1
CDR3: CASMGQGTGELFF; DNA: TGCGCCAGCATGGGACAGGGCACCGGGGAGCTGTTTTTT; size: .; J: TRBJ2-2; V: TRBV10-1; D: TRBD1
CDR3: CASIPFDGGYNEQFF; DNA: TGTGCCAGCATCCCCTTTGACGGGGGATACAATGAGCAGTTCTTC; size: .; J: TRBJ2-1; V: TRBV6-5; D: .
CDR3: CASSPGPRWSNGYTF; DNA: TGTGCCAGCAGCCCCGGGCCCCGCTGGAGTAATGGCTACACCTTC; size: .; J: TRBJ1-2; V: TRBV3-1/TRBV3-2; D: .
CDR3: CASRTRRTEAFF; DNA: TGTGCCAGCAGGACAAGACGCACTGAAGCTTTCTTT; size: few; J: TRBJ1-1; V: TRBV2; D: .
CDR3: CASSVDQEETQYF; DNA: TGTGCCAGCAGCGTAGATCAGGAAGAGACCCAGTACTTC; size: .; J: TRBJ2-5; V: TRBV9; D: .
CDR3: CASSGRVQDTEAFF; DNA: TGCGCCAGCAGCGGCAGGGTTCAGGACACTGAAGCTTTCTTT; size: .; J: TRBJ1-1; V: TRBV5-1; D: .
CDR3: CASSPGRETQYF; DNA: TGTGCCAGCAGTCCGGGTCGAGAGACCCAGTACTTC; size: .; J: TRBJ2-5; V: TRBV25-1; D: .
CDR3: CASSPPKFDEQYF; DNA: TGTGCCAGCAGCCCCCCTAAATTCGACGAGCAGTACTTC; size: .; J: TRBJ2-7; V: TRBV28; D: .
CDR3: CASSRGGDGEQYF; DNA: TGTGCCAGCAGCCGAGGGGGCGACGGAGAGCAGTACTTC; size: .; J: TRBJ2-7; V: TRBV5-8; D: TRBD1
CDR3: CASSLGEGGEQFF; DNA: TGCGCCAGCAGCTTAGGCGAGGGGGGTGAGCAGTTCTTC; size: .; J: TRBJ2-1; V: TRBV5-1; D: .
CDR3: CASSTSSGSNTGELFF; DNA: TGCGCCAGCAGCACATCTAGCGGTTCGAACACCGGGGAGCTGTTTTTT; size: .; J: TRBJ2-2; V: TRBV5-1; D: TRBD2
CDR3: CASSQGTTGAGYGYTF; DNA: TGCGCCAGCAGCCAGGGTACGACAGGGGCTGGCTATGGCTACACCTTC; size: .; J: TRBJ1-2; V: TRBV4-1; D: TRBD1